This T cell receptor beta chain was observed in a study of OX40 agonist ivuxolimab in advanced cancers. Overall study: The eligibility criteria allowed prior anti-PD-1, anti-PD-L1 or anti-CTLA-4 therapy, and 40% had some. Broader study findings: There were, on average, more expanded clones in CD8+ T cells than in CD4+.

In the case of this clone: Its cognate antigen is unknown.

Clones were read by immunoSEQ multiplex PCR, and TCRdb kept only the in-frame ones, dropping some. Of 78,000 or so clones listed, more than 70% are singletons. The source is an adult with an advanced solid tumor such as melanoma, head and neck, liver or kidney cancer. The sequencing here drew on CD4+ or CD8+ T cells sorted from blood, taken in a trial of the OX40 agonist ivuxolimab.

The CDR3 loop reads CASSFNRGYFNTEAFF. The CDR3 bases are TGTGCCAGCAGCTTTAACAGGGGTTATTTTAACACTGAAGCTTTCTTT. This sequence joins TRBV11-2 and TRBJ1-1; TRBD1 agrees at 7 bases. CDR3 size: 16 residues. The V gene end was trimmed by 3 bases and the J gene end by 2 bases; junction bases not matched to a gene: 9. The germline V gene has CDR1 SGHAT and CDR2 FQNNGV.